The 13 T cell receptor beta chains reported below all come from one sample, sequenced in a study of T cell responses to AZD1222 COVID-19 vaccine (dated by TCRdb to the early 2020s). Library generation was performed with the immunoSEQ multiplex PCR assay. The source is immuneACCESS, and TCRdb retained only in-frame sequences with V and J called. Part of the clones is not carried over; for the studies checked, unresolved V genes explain less than half of this, and the remainder is unexplained. Across this sample there are 120,000 to 150,000 clones, with approximately 94% seen only once. Jointly, the top ten make up 1.5% to 2% of the sample. The sample's time point label, in plain terms: baseline before first vaccination. The material was peripheral blood, obtained on day 0 of AZD1222 vaccination. These receptors all stem from an adult in good health.

The CDR3 DNA reads TGTGCCAGCAGGACCGACAGGGGGCTCACTGAAGCTTTCTTT. It specifies CASRTDRGLTEAFF. This chain links TRBV2 with TRBJ1-1, with 10 bases fitting TRBD1. This CDR3 spans 14 amino acids. Trimming cost V 6 bases and J 4 bases; bases outside gene matches: 5. Germline CDR1 is SNHLY and CDR2 is FYNNEI.

CDR3 in amino acids: CASSQTRNQPQHF. The CDR3, as DNA: TGTGCCAGCAGCCAAACACGCAATCAGCCCCAGCATTTT. V and J are TRBV14 and TRBJ1-5, with D unresolved. The germline V gene encodes CDR1 SGHDN and CDR2 FVKESK. V lost 2 bases and J 2 bases, leaving 4 bases between the germline ends. This CDR3 has 13 residues.

The chain has TRBV18 and TRBJ2-1, with D possibly matching TRBD2 (5 bases). Per the germline V gene, CDR1 is KGHSH and CDR2 is LQKENI. With 0 bases removed from V and 7 bases from J, the gap between germline ends came to 16 bases. The CDR3 is made up of 16 amino acids. The CDR3 reads CASSPPLAAGGNEQFF. In DNA form, the CDR3 reads TGTGCCAGCTCACCACCTCTAGCCGCCGGAGGTAATGAGCAGTTCTTC.

This clone was picked up one time. The CDR3 DNA is TGTGCCAGCAGCGTAGACGGGGGGTACGAGCAGTACTTC. Protein product: CASSVDGGYEQYF. This chain uses TRBV9 with TRBJ2-7; 7 bases fit TRBD2. This CDR3 contains 13 residues. J gave up 4 bases and V 0 bases, and 1 base lay outside the gene matches. CDR1 and CDR2 (germline): SGDLS, YYNGEE. The full variable domain, completed using reference TRBV9 and TRBJ2-7, is DSGVTQTPKHLITATGQRVTLRCSPRSGDLSVYWYQQSLDQGLQFLIQYYNGEERAKGNILERFSAQQFPDLHSELNLSSLELGDSALYFCASSVDGGYEQYFGPGTRLTVT.

The chain links TRBV5-1 to TRBJ2-3, with D unclear. The CDR3 consists of 16 residues. CDR1 is SGHRS and CDR2 is YFSETQ in the germline V gene. Trimming removed 4 bases at V and 0 bases at J, with 15 bases between. The CDR3 region is CASSPAVGISTDTQYF. CDR3 DNA: TGCGCCAGCAGCCCCGCCGTGGGGATTAGCACAGATACGCAGTATTTT.

The CDR3 is CASSPRGGRTEAFF. CDR3 DNA sequence: TGTGCCAGCAGCCCGAGAGGGGGAAGAACTGAAGCTTTCTTT. The V and J genes are TRBV5-6 and TRBJ1-1; D may be TRBD1 (6 bases). The V end lost 4 bases, the J end lost 5 bases, and 15 bases lay between the germline ends. Germline V gene sequence: CDR1 SGHDT, CDR2 YYEEEE. The CDR3 contains 14 residues.

The CDR3 nucleotides read TGCAGCGTTGAAGGGGGACAGGGACTGAACACTGAAGCTTTCTTT. It encodes CSVEGGQGLNTEAFF. The rearrangement links TRBV29-1 to TRBJ1-1; 9 bases agree with TRBD1. The V segment lost 1 base and the J segment 0 bases; nucleotides outside the gene matches: 3. Per the germline V gene, CDR1 is SQVTM and CDR2 is ANQGSEA. The CDR3 length is 15 residues.

The chain has TRBV18 and TRBJ2-1; unclear D gene. This CDR3 has 11 amino acids. V lost 2 bases and J 8 bases, leaving 4 bases between the germline ends. Germline CDR1 is KGHSH and CDR2 is LQKENI. CDR3 DNA: TGTGCCAGCTCACCAAATGATGAGCAGTTCTTC. It codes for CASSPNDEQFF. The full variable domain, rest sourced from reference TRBV18 and TRBJ2-1, is NAGVMQNPRHLVRRRGQEARLRCSPMKGHSHVYWYRQLPEEGLKFMVYLQKENIIDESGMPKERFSAEFPKEGPSILRIQQVVRGDSAAYFCASSPNDEQFFGPGTRLTVL.

The chain carries TRBV2 and TRBJ1-1; D uncertain. This CDR3 spans 12 amino acids. CDR1 is SNHLY and CDR2 is FYNNEI in the germline V gene. The germline V and J ends were trimmed by 3 bases and 5 bases, with 7 bases remaining between them. CDR3 amino acids: CASSERKTEAFF. The CDR3 region has the DNA TGTGCCAGCAGTGAGCGCAAAACTGAAGCTTTCTTT.

V gene TRBV18 combines with J gene TRBJ2-5; no firm D call. This CDR3 has 15 residues. Germline CDR1 and CDR2: KGHSH and LQKENI. The V gene lost 1 base and the J gene lost 2 bases, with 11 bases spanning the gap. For the CDR3, the DNA is TGTGCCAGCTCACCACAACGAGGCAGACAAGAGACCCAGTACTTC. Translated: CASSPQRGRQETQYF.

The V gene is TRBV19, the J gene TRBJ2-7, with 9 bases aligning to TRBD1. The V gene's germline CDR1 is LNHDA and CDR2 SQIVND (reference sequence). V lost 3 bases, J lost 4 bases, and 10 bases stayed unmatched. The CDR3 extends over 16 amino acids. The CDR3 coding sequence is TGTGCCAGTAGTATCTCCGGGACAGGGAGTAGATACGAGCAGTACTTC. This codes for CASSISGTGSRYEQYF.

This rearrangement joins TRBV5-1 to TRBJ2-7, with D maybe TRBD1 (5 bases). This CDR3 contains 13 residues. CDR1 and CDR2 (germline): SGHRS, YFSETQ. Trimming shortened V by 1 base and J by 5 bases, and 10 bases separated the two germline ends. The CDR3 protein is CASSLTGAHEQYF. CDR3 nucleotide sequence: TGCGCCAGCAGCTTGACAGGCGCCCACGAGCAGTACTTC.

The rearrangement joins TRBV27 to TRBJ1-1; a possible D gene is TRBD1 (6 bases). Trimming removed 3 bases at V and 3 bases at J, with 11 bases between. The CDR3 is 14 amino acids. The germline CDR1 and CDR2 sequences are MNHEY and SMNVEV (reference sequence). CDR3: CASSLYQGHTEAFF. The CDR3 region has the DNA TGTGCCAGCAGTTTGTACCAGGGGCACACTGAAGCTTTCTTT.